This passage covers 2 T cell receptor beta chains from one sample sequenced in a study of early T cells in non-severe SARS-CoV-2 infection (dated by TCRdb to the early 2020s). To prepare the library, 5' RACE was applied. Reads for this sample came from a NextSeq 500. Using fastp trimming at Q25 and MiXCR clonotype assembly, TCRdb reanalyzed the public sequencing data and kept in-frame beta chains. Rows merge per CDR3 protein into single entries with the most common DNA and genes. The sample data list more than 70,000 distinct CDR3 sequences, and approximately 14% of these were observed just once. Over 13% of the sample is taken by the ten largest. The sequenced sample consisted of whole blood. The receptors come from an adult who was a healthcare worker with PCR-confirmed SARS-CoV-2 infection or an uninfected control (not recorded which).

The chain uses TRBV3-1 and TRBJ2-7; either TRBD1 or TRBD2 may supply D (5 bases each). The CDR3 extends over 16 amino acids. V was trimmed by 4 bases and J by 4 bases, leaving 20 bases between them. CDR1 and CDR2 from the germline V gene are LGHDT and YNNKEL (reference sequence). CDR3 bases: TGTGCCAGCAGCCTCCGAGGGAGCCCCGGGACGTACGAGCAGTACTTC. Translation: CASSLRGSPGTYEQYF.

This chain links TRBV5-1 with TRBJ1-4; 9 nucleotides agree with TRBD1. V trimming: 3 bases; J trimming: 6 bases; junction bases outside the gene matches: 6. Looked up from germline, CDR1 is SGHRS and CDR2 is YFSETQ. This CDR3 spans 15 amino acids. CDR3 sequence: CASSSPGTGHEKLFF. The CDR3 DNA reads TGCGCCAGCAGCTCTCCCGGGACAGGGCATGAAAAACTGTTTTTT.